This TCR beta chain appears in the sequencing data of a study of shared clonotypes between healthy human individuals. Study overall: The study used three CD4 naive, three CD4 memory, two CD8 naive and one CD8 memory plate per donor. General observations from the study: Generation probabilities of non-shared clonotypes were lower (relative to those shared by all four donors). The study's rarefaction showed incomplete sorted-subset sequencing despite large depth.

A remark on this clone: Its antigen is undetermined.

TCRdb keeps only in-frame clones here, not all; method: immunoSEQ multiplex PCR. The repertoire holds roughly 650,000 clones, with around 97% as singletons. The CDR3 covers 12 residues. Germline V gives CDR1 MNHNY, CDR2 SVGAGI (reference sequence). Trimming shortened V by 4 bases and J by 7 bases, and 10 bases separated the two germline ends. The gene calls are TRBV6-6 and TRBJ2-5; unclear D gene. The receptor was derived from a woman younger than 45 in good health. The specimen sequenced was naive CD4+ T cells sorted from blood. Subset specified: CD45RA+ positively selected. CDR3 region: CASSFPDGTQYF. CDR3 DNA sequence: TGTGCCAGCAGTTTCCCAGACGGGACCCAGTACTTC.